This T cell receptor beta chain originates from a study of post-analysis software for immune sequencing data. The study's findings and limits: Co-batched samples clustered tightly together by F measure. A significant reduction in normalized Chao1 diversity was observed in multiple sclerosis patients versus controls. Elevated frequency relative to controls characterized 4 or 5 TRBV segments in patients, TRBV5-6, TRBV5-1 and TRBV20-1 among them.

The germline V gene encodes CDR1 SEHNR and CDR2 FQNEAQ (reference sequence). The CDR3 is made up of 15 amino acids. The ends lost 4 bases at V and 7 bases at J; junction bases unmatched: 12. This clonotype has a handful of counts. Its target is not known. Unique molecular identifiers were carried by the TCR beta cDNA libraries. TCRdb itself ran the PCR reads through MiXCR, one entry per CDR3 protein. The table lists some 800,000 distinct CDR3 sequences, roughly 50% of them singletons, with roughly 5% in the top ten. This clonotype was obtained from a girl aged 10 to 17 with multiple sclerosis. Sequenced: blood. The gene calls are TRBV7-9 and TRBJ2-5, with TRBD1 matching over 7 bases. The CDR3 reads CASSYLSTGTGTQYF. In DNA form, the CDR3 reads TGTGCCAGCAGCTACTTGTCGACAGGGACGGGGACCCAGTACTTC.